These 18 T cell receptor beta chains share one sample of origin, sequenced in a study of low-dose radiotherapy and immunotherapy resistance in tumors. Sample time point: before trial treatment. Priming of first-strand cDNA relied on TRAV- and TRBV-specific primers (covering alpha and beta chains). It was with a constant-region primer and a V-primer adapter that TCRs were amplified over roughly 20 PCR cycles. TCRdb reprocessed the reads with MiXCR, giving one entry per CDR3 protein. The table includes 55,000 to 80,000 distinct CDR3 sequences, around 27% detected once. The sequences come from PBMCs, collected before treatment. The receptors come from a male donor with rectosigmoid adenocarcinoma.

This clonotype has only a few counts. A much bigger clone sits one base away, suggesting this may be a read error. The chain is built from TRBV20-1 and TRBJ1-6, with a possible D match to TRBD1 (5 bases). Germline values: CDR1 DFQATT, CDR2 SNEGSKA (reference sequence). The CDR3 consists of 14 residues. Deletions cut 3 bases from V and 7 bases from J, with 13 bases between. CDR3 sequence (DNA): TGCAGTGCTAGGAGGGACGTCGGCAATTCACCCCTCCACTTT. Translation gives CSARRDVGNSPLHF.

As regards this clonotype: This may be a read error, as it is one base from a much larger clone. CDR3 sequence: CASSLTYETQYF. CDR3 coding DNA: TGTGCCAGCAGTTTGACGTACGAGACCCAGTACTTC. The chain combines TRBV12-3 or TRBV12-4 with TRBJ2-5; no definite D call. Trimming stripped 3 bases from V and 5 bases from J, with 7 bases between. CDR3 length: 12 residues.

This clonotype has just a few counts. A far larger clone lies a single base away; this is likely a read error. The chain employs TRBV28 and TRBJ2-7, with 13 bases identical to TRBD2. V shed 4 bases and J 7 bases; nucleotides not matched to a gene: 13. The CDR3 covers 17 residues. Germline loops: CDR1 MDHEN, CDR2 SYDVKM. CDR3: CASSSRLAGGGYNEQYF. In DNA form, the CDR3 reads TGTGCCAGCAGTTCCCGACTAGCGGGGGGCGGCTACAATGAGCAGTACTTC.

The rearrangement uses TRBV7-6 and TRBJ2-7; unclear D gene. Germline CDR1 and CDR2: SGHVS and FNYEAQ. The V end lost 5 bases, the J end lost 3 bases, and 11 bases lay between the germline ends. This CDR3 spans 13 amino acids. This CDR3 reads CASSPDEGYEQYF. CDR3 in DNA: TGTGCCAGCAGCCCCGACGAAGGCTACGAGCAGTACTTC.

This clonotype appeared many times. This chain connects TRBV20-1 to TRBJ1-2, with D perhaps TRBD1 (6 bases). The CDR3 covers 18 residues. The V end was cut by 0 bases, the J end by 4 bases, with 24 bases between. Germline loops: CDR1 DFQATT, CDR2 SNEGSKA (reference sequence). The CDR3 bases are TGCAGTGCTAGAGATCCAGGACGGGGGCCCTTTAGACTCTATGGCTACACCTTC. Its translation: CSARDPGRGPFRLYGYTF.

This clonotype was recorded at least ten times. This chain links TRBV23-1 with TRBJ2-1; D gene uncertain. TRBV23-1 is sorted into the ORF group, with uncertain function. This CDR3 has 17 residues. Trimming took 3 bases from V and 0 from J, leaving 15 bases between them. DNA for the CDR3: TGCGCCAGCAGTCAGCCCTTCAAGGAGCGCTCCTACAATGAGCAGTTCTTC. Its protein is CASSQPFKERSYNEQFF.

This clonotype was detected ten times or more. The genes are TRBV2 and TRBJ2-7, with 7 nucleotides matching TRBD2. This CDR3 is 14 amino acids long. The junction had 13 bases not matched to a gene; V was cut back by 7 bases and J by 7 bases. The germline V gene has CDR1 SNHLY and CDR2 FYNNEI. The CDR3 DNA reads as TGTGCCAGCACGGCTGAGCGGGGCGTCGGGGAGCAGTACTTC. Protein sequence: CASTAERGVGEQYF. Based on the CDR3 plus reference TRBV2 and TRBJ2-7, the full variable domain is EPEVTQTPSHQVTQMGQEVILRCVPISNHLYFYWYRQILGQKVEFLVSFYNNEISEKSEIFDDQFSVERPDGSNFTLKIRSTKLEDSAMYFCASTAERGVGEQYFGPGTRLTVT.

In its sample, this clonotype ranks as medium-sized (0.01 to 0.1%). V is TRBV5-3 and J is TRBJ2-2; no firm D call. TRBV5-3 is an ORF; its function is uncertain. Trimming cost V 8 bases and J 1 base, with 9 bases left between them. The CDR3 loop spans 13 amino acids. The CDR3 DNA reads as TGTGCCAGCAGCCCCTGGAACACCGGGGAGCTGTTTTTT. Translated, it gives CASSPWNTGELFF.

There are many counts of this clonotype. The chain joins TRBV4-3 to TRBJ1-1; no definite D call. The V and J ends lost 1 base and 1 base respectively, with 7 bases between them. Germline V CDR1 and CDR2: LGHNA, YSLEER. The CDR3 extends over 14 amino acids. The chain's CDR3 is CASSQAMGNTEAFF. CDR3 nucleotide sequence: TGCGCCAGCAGCCAAGCAATGGGGAACACTGAAGCTTTCTTT.

This clonotype is medium-sized in the sample. The chain uses TRBV28 and TRBJ2-1, with D perhaps matching TRBD2 (6 bases). The V end was cut by 9 bases, the J end by 5 bases, with 20 bases between. Germline-derived CDR1 and CDR2 are MDHEN and SYDVKM. The CDR3 covers 15 residues. The DNA of the CDR3 is TGTGCCAGTAGCCCTCGGGGGTCGAGAGACAATGAGCAGTTCTTC. Its protein product is CASSPRGSRDNEQFF.

Of note for this clonotype: A read error may account for a junction end that differs from germline. The chain uses TRBV6-1 and TRBJ2-7; 7 bases match TRBD1. The CDR3 covers 15 residues. Per the germline V gene, CDR1 is MNHNS and CDR2 is SASEGT. The CDR3 here is CASTELGTVPYEQYF. The CDR3 bases are TGTGCCAGCACTGAACTGGGGACAGTGCCCTACGAGCAGTACTTC.

On this clonotype itself: Possible read error: a much larger clone is one base away. This sequence joins TRBV28 and TRBJ1-2; D call uncertain. The germline V and J ends were trimmed by 2 bases and 6 bases, with 19 bases remaining between them. Germline values: CDR1 MDHEN, CDR2 SYDVKM. The CDR3 contains 16 residues. The CDR3 is CASSLADRAVTNGYTF. CDR3 in DNA: TGTGCCAGCAGTTTAGCGGACCGAGCTGTGACGAATGGCTACACCTTC.

This clonotype has a count of ten or more. This sequence joins TRBV29-1 and TRBJ2-7, with 7 bases identical to TRBD2. Germline V gene lookup returns CDR1 SQVTM and CDR2 ANQGSEA. The CDR3 consists of 13 residues. The V gene end was trimmed by 4 bases and the J gene end by 7 bases; junction bases not matched to a gene: 10. The CDR3 reads CSVAVLGEGEQYF. CDR3 nucleotides: TGCAGCGTTGCAGTTTTGGGGGAGGGAGAGCAGTACTTC.

Regarding this clonotype: Only one base separates this from a far larger clonotype, so it likely reflects a read error. The V gene is TRBV4-1, the J gene TRBJ2-1; 8 bases agree with TRBD2. The V gene's germline CDR1 is MGHRA and CDR2 YSYEKL. The CDR3 consists of 19 residues. Losses at the gene ends were 0 bases for V and 10 bases for J; bases not matched to a gene: 20. Here the CDR3 reads CASSQDPPSGGRSPYEQFF. CDR3 nucleotides: TGCGCCAGCAGCCAAGATCCCCCCTCGGGGGGGCGCTCACCCTACGAGCAGTTCTTC.

This clonotype was picked up many times. This sequence joins TRBV29-1 and TRBJ1-1, with a tentative D call TRBD1 (6 bases). Trimming cost V 6 bases and J 0 bases, with 17 bases left between them. The CDR3 is made up of 15 amino acids. Germline V gives CDR1 SQVTM, CDR2 ANQGSEA. CDR3 DNA sequence: TGCAGCGTAAGACAGGCCATCGGGGTGAACACTGAAGCTTTCTTT. Amino acids: CSVRQAIGVNTEAFF.

The genes are TRBV12-3 or TRBV12-4 and TRBJ1-1, with no clear D. V was cut by 4 bases and J by 1 base, with 10 bases left in between. The CDR3 covers 14 residues. The CDR3 reads CASSSRAPNTEAFF. The CDR3 bases are TGTGCCAGCAGTTCTAGGGCACCGAACACTGAAGCTTTCTTT.

With regard to this clonotype: This clone may be a read error of a much larger clone one base away. The chain combines TRBV27 with TRBJ2-1, with D maybe TRBD1 (5 bases). Trimming pared 6 bases from V and 10 bases from J, leaving 19 bases between. In germline, CDR1 is MNHEY, CDR2 SMNVEV (reference sequence). This CDR3 has 14 amino acids. The CDR3 loop is CASSPYRGTYEQFF. DNA of the CDR3: TGTGCCAGCAGCCCCTATAGGGGTACCTACGAGCAGTTCTTC.

At least ten counts were recorded for this clonotype. The chain carries TRBV28 and TRBJ2-1; D may be TRBD2 (6 bases). Germline V gene data show CDR1 as MDHEN and CDR2 as SYDVKM. The germline V and J ends were trimmed by 6 bases and 6 bases, with 15 bases remaining between them. The CDR3 sequence is 14 residues long. CDR3: CASSTRRDANEQFF. CDR3 DNA sequence: TGTGCCAGCAGCACCCGGCGGGACGCCAATGAGCAGTTCTTC.